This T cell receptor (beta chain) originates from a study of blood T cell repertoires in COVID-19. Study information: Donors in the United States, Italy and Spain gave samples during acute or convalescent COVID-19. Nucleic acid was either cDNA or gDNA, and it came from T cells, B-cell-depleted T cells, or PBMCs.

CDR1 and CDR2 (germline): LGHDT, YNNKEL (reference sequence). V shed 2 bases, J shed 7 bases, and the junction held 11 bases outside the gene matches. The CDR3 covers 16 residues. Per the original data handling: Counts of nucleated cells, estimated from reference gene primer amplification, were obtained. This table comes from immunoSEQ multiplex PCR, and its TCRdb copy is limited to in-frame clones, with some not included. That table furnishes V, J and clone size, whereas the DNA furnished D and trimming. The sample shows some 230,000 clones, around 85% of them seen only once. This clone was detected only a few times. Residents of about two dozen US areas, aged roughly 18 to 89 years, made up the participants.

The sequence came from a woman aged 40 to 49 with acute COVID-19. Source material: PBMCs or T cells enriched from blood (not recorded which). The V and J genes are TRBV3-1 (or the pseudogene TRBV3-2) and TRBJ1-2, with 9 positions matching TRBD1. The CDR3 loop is CASSQFSDRGKGGYTF. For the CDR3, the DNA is TGTGCCAGCAGCCAATTCTCAGACAGGGGGAAGGGTGGCTACACCTTC.